This T cell receptor (beta chain) comes out of a study of spatial heterogeneity in lung cancer. Overall study: At disease recurrence, some blood samples were drawn, with first recurrence at a median of approximately 360 days. Alpha-chain detections were consistently fewer than beta-chain detections among the sequences.

This clonotype was seen ten or more times. The antigen is unknown. This beta chain is a stray sequence in a library constructed for alpha chains; its clone size is not meaningful. Described time point: blood taken at disease recurrence. The authors sequenced whole RNA from tumor, nontumor lung or frozen PBMC without sorting. TCRdb processed the 5' RACE reads anew with MiXCR; each CDR3 protein has one entry. The sample records 9,000 or so distinct CDR3 sequences, around 4.2% being singletons. Overall study findings and caveats: Ubiquitous expanded tumor TCRs surfaced in blood more at resection than they did at follow-up.

The sample was PBMCs, taken at recurrence. The sequence was obtained from a female donor with early-stage non-small cell lung cancer.

CDR3 amino acids: CASSAQGAGETQYF. In nucleotides, the CDR3 is TGTGCCAGCTCGGCGCAGGGGGCGGGAGAGACCCAGTACTTC. This chain links TRBV5-5 with TRBJ2-5, with 8 bases matching TRBD1. The CDR3 is made up of 14 amino acids. The junction had 9 bases not matched to a gene; V was cut back by 7 bases and J by 4 bases. The V gene's germline CDR1 is SGHKS and CDR2 YYEKEE (reference sequence).